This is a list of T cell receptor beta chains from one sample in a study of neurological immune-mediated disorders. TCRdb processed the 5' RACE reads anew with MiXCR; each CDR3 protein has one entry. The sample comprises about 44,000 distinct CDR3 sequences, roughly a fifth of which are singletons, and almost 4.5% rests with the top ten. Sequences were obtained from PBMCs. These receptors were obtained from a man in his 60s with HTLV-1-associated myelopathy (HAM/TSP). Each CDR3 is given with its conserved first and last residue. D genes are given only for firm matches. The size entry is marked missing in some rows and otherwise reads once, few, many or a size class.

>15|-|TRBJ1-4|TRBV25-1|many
TGTGCCAGCAGTGAAGGCGGGTCAACTAATGAAAAACTGTTTTTT
CASSEGGSTNEKLFF
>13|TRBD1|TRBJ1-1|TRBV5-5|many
TGTGCCAGCAGCTTGGAGGGACAGCCTGAAGCTTTCTTT
CASSLEGQPEAFF
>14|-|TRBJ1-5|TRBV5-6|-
TGTGCCAGCAGCTTGGCCCTGGTTGGGGAGCCCCAGCATTTT
CASSLALVGEPQHF
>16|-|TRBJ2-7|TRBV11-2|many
TGTGCCAGCAGCTTAGAGCTGGGGGCGAGGGGCTACGAGCAGTACTTC
CASSLELGARGYEQYF
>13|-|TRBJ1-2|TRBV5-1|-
TGCGCCAACTCGTGGGGCAGTCCCTATGGCTACACCTTC
CANSWGSPYGYTF
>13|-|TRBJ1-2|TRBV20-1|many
TGCAGTGCACACACAGGGCGCCGAGGTGGCTACACCTTC
CSAHTGRRGGYTF
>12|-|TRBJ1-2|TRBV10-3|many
TGTGCCATCAGAGGAGGGGACTATGGCTACACCTTC
CAIRGGDYGYTF
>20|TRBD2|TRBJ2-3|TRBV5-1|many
TGCGCCAGCAGCGCGGGACCCGGGACTAGCGGGGTCTATAGCACAGATACGCAGTATTTT
CASSAGPGTSGVYSTDTQYF
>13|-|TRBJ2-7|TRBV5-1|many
TGCGCCAGCAGCTCAGGGGACACCTACGAGCAGTACTTC
CASSSGDTYEQYF
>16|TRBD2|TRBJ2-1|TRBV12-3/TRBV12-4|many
TGTGCCAGCAGTTTAGGGACTAGCGGGACTTACAATGAGCAGTTCTTC
CASSLGTSGTYNEQFF
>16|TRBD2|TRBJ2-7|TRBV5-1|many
TGCGCCAGCAGCCAGGGACTAGCTCCTGTTCGGGACGAGCAGTACTTC
CASSQGLAPVRDEQYF
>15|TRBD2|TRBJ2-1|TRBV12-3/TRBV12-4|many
TGTGCCAGCAGCACATACCCTAGCGGGAACGATGAGCAGTTCTTC
CASSTYPSGNDEQFF
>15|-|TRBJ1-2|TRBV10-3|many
TGTGCCATCAGTGACCAGGACAGAGCTAACTATGGCTACACCTTC
CAISDQDRANYGYTF
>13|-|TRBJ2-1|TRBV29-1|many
TGCAGCGTTGATAGGCGGGGTAACAATGAGCAGTTCTTC
CSVDRRGNNEQFF
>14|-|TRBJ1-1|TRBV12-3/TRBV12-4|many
TGTGCCAGCAGCAGGCAGGGATTGAACACTGAAGCTTTCTTT
CASSRQGLNTEAFF
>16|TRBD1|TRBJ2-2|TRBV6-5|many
TGTGCCAGCAGTGACAGACAGGGGACGAACACCGGGGAGCTGTTTTTT
CASSDRQGTNTGELFF
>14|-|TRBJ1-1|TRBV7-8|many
TGTGCCAGCAGCCTAGTTGTCCCCTTCCGCGAAGCTTTCTTT
CASSLVVPFREAFF
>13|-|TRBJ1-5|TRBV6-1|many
TGTGCCAGCAGTCCGGAGCCATGGCAGCCCCAGCATTTT
CASSPEPWQPQHF
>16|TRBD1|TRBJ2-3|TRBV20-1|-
TGCAGTGCTAGAGATAGGCGACAGGGAAGGACAGATACGCAGTATTTT
CSARDRRQGRTDTQYF
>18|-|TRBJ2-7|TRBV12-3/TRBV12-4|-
TGTGCCAGCAGTTTAGTTAGGTATGGGTTCGGGGCACGCTACGAGCAGTACTTC
CASSLVRYGFGARYEQYF
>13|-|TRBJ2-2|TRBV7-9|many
TGTGCCAGCTTACCCCAGAACACCGGGGAGCTGTTTTTT
CASLPQNTGELFF
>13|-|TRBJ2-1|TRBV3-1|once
TGTGCCAGCAGCCGTAACAATGGGGGTGAGCAGTTCTTC
CASSRNNGGEQFF
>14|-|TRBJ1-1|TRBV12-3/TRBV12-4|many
TGTGCCAGCACCAGAGGGGGGCAGAACACTGAAGCTTTCTTT
CASTRGGQNTEAFF
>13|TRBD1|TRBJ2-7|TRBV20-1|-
TGCAGTGCTTCCGGGACAGCATACTACGCGCAGTACTTC
CSASGTAYYAQYF
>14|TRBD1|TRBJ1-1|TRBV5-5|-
TGTGCCAGCAGAATACGACAGGGGGGCGCTGAAGCTTTCTTT
CASRIRQGGAEAFF
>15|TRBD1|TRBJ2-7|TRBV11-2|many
TGTGCCAGCAGCTCCGTCCAGGGGGCGAACTACGAGCAGTACTTC
CASSSVQGANYEQYF
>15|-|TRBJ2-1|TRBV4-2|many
TGTGCCAGCAGCCAAGAGGCGGGGACTCCCCGTGAGCAGTTCTTC
CASSQEAGTPREQFF
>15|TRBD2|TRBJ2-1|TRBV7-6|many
TGTGCCAGCAGCTTTGAGCGGGAGAGTTTGGGTGAGCAGTTCTTC
CASSFERESLGEQFF
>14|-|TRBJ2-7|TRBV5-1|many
TGCGCCAGCAGCTTGGGCCTAGAGTCCCACGAGCAGTACTTC
CASSLGLESHEQYF
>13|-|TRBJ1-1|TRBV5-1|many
TGCGCCAGCGGACTTGGAGGGGACACTGAAGCTTTCTTT
CASGLGGDTEAFF
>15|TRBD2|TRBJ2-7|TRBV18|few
TGTGCCAGCTCACCGACTAGCGTAAGCCCGGGGGAGCAGTACTTC
CASSPTSVSPGEQYF
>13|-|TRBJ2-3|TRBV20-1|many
TGCAGTGCTAGGGGGGGCGCCAAAGATACGCAGTATTTT
CSARGGAKDTQYF
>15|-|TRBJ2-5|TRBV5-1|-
TGTGCCAGCAGCTTGGAAGGCGGGGGCGCGAAGACCCAGTACTTC
CASSLEGGGAKTQYF
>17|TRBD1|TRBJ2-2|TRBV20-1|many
TGCAGTGCTAGAGATTCGGACAGGGGGACGAACACCGGGGAGCTGTTTTTT
CSARDSDRGTNTGELFF
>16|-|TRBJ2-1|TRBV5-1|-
TGCGCCAGCAGCTTGGATGGCGGGAAAGTGAACCATGAGCAGTTCTTC
CASSLDGGKVNHEQFF
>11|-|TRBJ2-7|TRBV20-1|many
TGCAGTGCCCGACGAGGTTACGAGCAGTACTTC
CSARRGYEQYF
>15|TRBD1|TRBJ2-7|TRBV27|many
TGTGCCAGCAGGGTGATAGGACAGGGCTTCTACGAGCAGTACTTC
CASRVIGQGFYEQYF
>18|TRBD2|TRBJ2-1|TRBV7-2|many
TGTGCCAGCAGCCCAGAGGTTAGCGGGGGGCGGATCTACAATGAGCAGTTCTTC
CASSPEVSGGRIYNEQFF
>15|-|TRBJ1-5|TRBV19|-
TGTGCCAGTAGATTGGGCGGTACCCCCAATCAGCCCCAGCATTTT
CASRLGGTPNQPQHF
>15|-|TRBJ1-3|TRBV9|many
TGTGCCAGCAGCGTAGGAGGAAACTCTGGAAACACCATATATTTT
CASSVGGNSGNTIYF
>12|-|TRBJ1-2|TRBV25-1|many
TGTGCCAGCAGTGACGGGGGTAGTGGCTACACCTTC
CASSDGGSGYTF
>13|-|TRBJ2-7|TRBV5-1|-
TGCGCCAGCAGTTCTGACCTGAGATACGAGCAGTACTTC
CASSSDLRYEQYF
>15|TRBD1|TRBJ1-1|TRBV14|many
TGTGCCAGCAGCCAACGGACAGGGTGGGACACTGAAGCTTTCTTT
CASSQRTGWDTEAFF
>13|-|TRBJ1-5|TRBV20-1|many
TGCAGTGCTAGAGAGGATCTCGATCAGCCCCAGCATTTT
CSAREDLDQPQHF
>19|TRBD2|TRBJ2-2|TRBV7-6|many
TGTGCCAGCAGCCACCGGACTAGCGGATTAGGAGGTTACACCGGGGAGCTGTTTTTT
CASSHRTSGLGGYTGELFF
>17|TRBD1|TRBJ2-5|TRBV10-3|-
TGTGCCATCAGTGAGAGGGTCGGACAGGGAGGTAAAGAGACCCAGTACTTC
CAISERVGQGGKETQYF
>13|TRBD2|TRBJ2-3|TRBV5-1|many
TGCGCCAGCAGGAGGGAGGGGACAGATACGCAGTATTTT
CASRREGTDTQYF
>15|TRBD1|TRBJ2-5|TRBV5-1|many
TGCGCCAGCAGCCCCCCTACAGGGGGCGCGGAGACCCAGTACTTC
CASSPPTGGAETQYF
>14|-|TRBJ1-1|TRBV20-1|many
TGCAGTGCTGATACTCGACATGTCGATGCTGAAGCTTTCTTT
CSADTRHVDAEAFF
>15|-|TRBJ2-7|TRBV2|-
TGTGCCAGCAGTGCAAGAGAGACTACCTCCTACGAGCAGTACTTC
CASSARETTSYEQYF
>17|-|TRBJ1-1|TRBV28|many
TGTGCCAGCAGTCCCCCCCGCAGCGCAGGGGTGGACACTGAAGCTTTCTTT
CASSPPRSAGVDTEAFF
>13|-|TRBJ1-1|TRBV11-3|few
TGTGCCAGCAGCTTATCAGGAGACACTGAAGCTTTCTTT
CASSLSGDTEAFF
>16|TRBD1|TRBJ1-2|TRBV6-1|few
TGTGCCAGCAGTCCTCACCAGCGGACAGGGGTATATGGCTACACCTTC
CASSPHQRTGVYGYTF
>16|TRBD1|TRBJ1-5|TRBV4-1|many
TGCGCCAGCAGCCAAGAGGACAGGGCGGCGAGGCAGCCCCAGCATTTT
CASSQEDRAARQPQHF
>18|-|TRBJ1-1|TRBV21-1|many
TGTGCCAGCAGCAAAGTCCCCGGGTTCCCGGGTATGAACACTGAAGCTTTCTTT
CASSKVPGFPGMNTEAFF